This T cell receptor beta chain stems from a study of blood T cell repertoires in COVID-19. Ages ranged from about 18 to 89 years, with residence in more than 20 US areas. Only in-frame clones appear in the TCRdb table, and some are missing; sequencing was by immunoSEQ multiplex PCR. This table has around 140,000 clones, about 81% appearing once. This sequence originates from a man aged 35 to 55 with acute COVID-19. The source material was PBMCs or T cells enriched from blood (not recorded which).

The CDR3 DNA is TGTGCCAGCAGTGAATTTGGGCTGTTGGGGGAGCTGTTTTTT. Its protein product is CASSEFGLLGELFF. The V call is TRBV25-1, the J call TRBJ2-2; D remains unclear. The CDR3 is 14 amino acids. V was shortened by 1 base and J by 8 bases, with 11 bases between the two germline ends. CDR1 and CDR2 (germline): MGHDK, SYGVNS. The full variable domain, in which reference TRBV25-1 and TRBJ2-2 provide the parts outside the CDR3, is EADIYQTPRYLVIGTGKKITLECSQTMGHDKMYWYQQDPGMELHLIHYSYGVNSTEKGDLSSESTVSRIRTEHFPLTLESARPSHTSQYLCASSEFGLLGELFFGEGSRLTVL.